This TCR beta chain derives from a study of blood T cell repertoires in COVID-19. With 6 bases clipped from V and 2 bases from J, the junction kept 3 bases outside the gene matches. Germline CDR1 and CDR2: ENHRY and SYGVKD. The CDR3 is 15 amino acids. Original processing methods: Reference gene primer amplification gave nucleated cell count estimates. This table comes from immunoSEQ multiplex PCR, and its TCRdb copy is limited to in-frame clones, with some not included. The V and J calls and the clone size are those of that table, but D and trimming were determined from the DNA. The sample yields 100,000 or so clones, about four fifths seen once.

This chain uses TRBV10-3 with TRBJ2-3; 12 bases match TRBD2. The sequencing sample was made of peripheral blood. The sequence came from a woman aged 70 to 79 with acute or convalescent COVID-19. The CDR3 spells CAIRGLAGPTDTQYF. DNA of the CDR3: TGTGCCATCAGAGGACTAGCGGGACCCACAGATACGCAGTATTTT.